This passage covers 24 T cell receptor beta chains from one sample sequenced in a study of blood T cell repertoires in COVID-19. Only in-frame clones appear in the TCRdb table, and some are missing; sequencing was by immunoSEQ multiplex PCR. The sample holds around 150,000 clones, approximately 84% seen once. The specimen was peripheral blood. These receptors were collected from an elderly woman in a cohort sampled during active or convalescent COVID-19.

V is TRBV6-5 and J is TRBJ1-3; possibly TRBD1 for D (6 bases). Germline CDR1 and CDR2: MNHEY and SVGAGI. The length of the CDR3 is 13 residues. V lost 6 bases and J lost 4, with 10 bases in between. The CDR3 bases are TGTGCCAGCAGCGGGGACATCGGAAACACCATATATTTT. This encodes CASSGDIGNTIYF.

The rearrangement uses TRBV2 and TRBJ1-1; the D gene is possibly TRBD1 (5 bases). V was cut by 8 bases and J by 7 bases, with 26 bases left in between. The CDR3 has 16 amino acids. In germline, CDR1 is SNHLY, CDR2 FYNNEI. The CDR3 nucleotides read TGTGCCAGCCCCCGGGTCTCCGTGACAGATAGGGGTGAAGCTTTCTTT. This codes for CASPRVSVTDRGEAFF. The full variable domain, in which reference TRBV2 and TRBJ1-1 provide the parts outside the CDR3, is EPEVTQTPSHQVTQMGQEVILRCVPISNHLYFYWYRQILGQKVEFLVSFYNNEISEKSEIFDDQFSVERPDGSNFTLKIRSTKLEDSAMYFCASPRVSVTDRGEAFFGQGTRLTVV.

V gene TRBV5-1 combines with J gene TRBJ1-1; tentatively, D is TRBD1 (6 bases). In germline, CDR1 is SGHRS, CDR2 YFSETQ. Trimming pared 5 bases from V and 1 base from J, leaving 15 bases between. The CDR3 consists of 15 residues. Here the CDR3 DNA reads TGCGCCAGCAGGGCACAGGGTGGGGCGAACACTGAAGCTTTCTTT. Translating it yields CASRAQGGANTEAFF.

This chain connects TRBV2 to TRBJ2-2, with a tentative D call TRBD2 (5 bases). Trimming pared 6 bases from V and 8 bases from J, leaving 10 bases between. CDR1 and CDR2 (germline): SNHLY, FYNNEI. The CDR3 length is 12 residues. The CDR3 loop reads CASRRTRGELFF. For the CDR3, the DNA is TGTGCCAGCAGGAGAACTAGGGGGGAGCTGTTTTTT.

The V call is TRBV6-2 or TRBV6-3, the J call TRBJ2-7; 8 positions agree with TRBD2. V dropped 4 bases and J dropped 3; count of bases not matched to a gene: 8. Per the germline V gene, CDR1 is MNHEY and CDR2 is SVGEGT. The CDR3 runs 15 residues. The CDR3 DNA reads TGTGCCAGCAGTTGGATACGGGGGGGCGTCTACGAGCAGTACTTC. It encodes CASSWIRGGVYEQYF.

The DNA for the CDR3 is TGTGCCAGCAGCCAAACGGCCTTGGGACTACGAACCGGTGAGGCAGATACGCAGTATTTT. Encoded protein: CASSQTALGLRTGEADTQYF. The chain combines TRBV3-1 (or the pseudogene TRBV3-2) with TRBJ2-3; TRBD2 matches at 7 bases. This CDR3 comprises 20 residues. The V gene's germline CDR1 is LGHDT and CDR2 YNNKEL (reference sequence). The V segment lost 2 bases and the J segment 4 bases; nucleotides outside the gene matches: 21.

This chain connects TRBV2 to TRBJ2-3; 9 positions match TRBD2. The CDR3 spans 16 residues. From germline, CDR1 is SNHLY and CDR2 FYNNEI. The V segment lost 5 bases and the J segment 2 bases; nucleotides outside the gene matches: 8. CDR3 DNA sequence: TGTGCCAGCAGTTCAAGGGGACTAGCCACCACAGATACGCAGTATTTT. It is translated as CASSSRGLATTDTQYF.

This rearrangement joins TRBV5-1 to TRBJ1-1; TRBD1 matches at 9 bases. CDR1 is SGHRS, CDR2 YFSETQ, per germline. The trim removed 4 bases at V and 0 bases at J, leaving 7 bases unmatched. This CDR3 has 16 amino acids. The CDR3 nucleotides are TGCGCCAGCAGCAGGGGACAGGGAGACATGAACACTGAAGCTTTCTTT. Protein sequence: CASSRGQGDMNTEAFF.

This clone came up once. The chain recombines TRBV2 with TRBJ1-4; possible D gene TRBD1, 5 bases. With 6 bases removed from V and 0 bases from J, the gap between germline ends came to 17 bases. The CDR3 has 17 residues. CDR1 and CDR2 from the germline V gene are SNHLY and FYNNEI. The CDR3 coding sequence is TGTGCCAGCAGGGTGGGGAGGGGTGCTACAACTAATGAAAAACTGTTTTTT. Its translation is CASRVGRGATTNEKLFF.

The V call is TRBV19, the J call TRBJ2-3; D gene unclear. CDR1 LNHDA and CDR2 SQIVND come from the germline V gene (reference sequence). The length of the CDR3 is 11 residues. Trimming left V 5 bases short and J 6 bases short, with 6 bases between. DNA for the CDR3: TGTGCCAGTAGTCTCGGTGATACGCAGTATTTT. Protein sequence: CASSLGDTQYF.

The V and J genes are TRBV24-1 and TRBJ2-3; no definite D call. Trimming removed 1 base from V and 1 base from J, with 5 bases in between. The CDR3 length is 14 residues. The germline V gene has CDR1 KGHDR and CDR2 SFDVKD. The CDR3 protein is CATSDFPGTDTQYF. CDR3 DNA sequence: TGTGCCACCAGTGATTTTCCTGGCACAGATACGCAGTATTTT.

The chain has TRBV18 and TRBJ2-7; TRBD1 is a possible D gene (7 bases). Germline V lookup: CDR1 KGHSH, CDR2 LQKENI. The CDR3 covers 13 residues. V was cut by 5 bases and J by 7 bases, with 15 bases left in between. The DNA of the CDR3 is TGTGCCAGCTCAGCCCAGGGGGGTGGAGAGCAGTACGTC. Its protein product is CASSAQGGGEQYV.

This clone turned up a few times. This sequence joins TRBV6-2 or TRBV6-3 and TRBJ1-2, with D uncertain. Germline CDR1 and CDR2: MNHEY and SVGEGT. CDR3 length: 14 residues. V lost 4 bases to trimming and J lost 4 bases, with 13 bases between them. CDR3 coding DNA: TGTGCCAGCAGTTCCCTTTGGGAGGGCTATGGCTACACCTTC. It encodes CASSSLWEGYGYTF.

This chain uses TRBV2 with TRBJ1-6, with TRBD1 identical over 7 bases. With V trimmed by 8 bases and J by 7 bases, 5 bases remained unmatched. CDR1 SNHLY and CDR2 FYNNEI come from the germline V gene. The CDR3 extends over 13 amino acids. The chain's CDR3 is CASDTGQNSPLHF. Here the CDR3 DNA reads TGTGCCAGCGATACGGGACAGAATTCACCCCTCCACTTT. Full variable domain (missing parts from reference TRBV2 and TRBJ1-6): EPEVTQTPSHQVTQMGQEVILRCVPISNHLYFYWYRQILGQKVEFLVSFYNNEISEKSEIFDDQFSVERPDGSNFTLKIRSTKLEDSAMYFCASDTGQNSPLHFGNGTRLTVT.

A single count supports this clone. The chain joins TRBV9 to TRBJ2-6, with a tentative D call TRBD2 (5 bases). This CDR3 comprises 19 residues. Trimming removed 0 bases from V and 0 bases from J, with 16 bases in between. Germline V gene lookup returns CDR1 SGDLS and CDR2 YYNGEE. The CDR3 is CASSVGSGFSFSGANVLTF. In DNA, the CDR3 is TGTGCCAGCAGCGTAGGGTCGGGGTTTTCCTTCTCTGGGGCCAACGTCCTGACTTTC.

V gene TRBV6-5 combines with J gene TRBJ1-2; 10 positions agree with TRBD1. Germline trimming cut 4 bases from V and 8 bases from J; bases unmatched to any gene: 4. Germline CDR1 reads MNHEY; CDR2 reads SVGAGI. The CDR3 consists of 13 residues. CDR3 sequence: CASSWGTGVGYTF. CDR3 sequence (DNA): TGTGCCAGCAGTTGGGGGACAGGGGTAGGCTACACCTTC.

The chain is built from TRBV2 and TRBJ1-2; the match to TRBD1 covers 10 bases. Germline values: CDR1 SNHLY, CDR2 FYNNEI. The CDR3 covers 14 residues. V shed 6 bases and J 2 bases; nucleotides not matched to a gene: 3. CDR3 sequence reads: CASRGQGINYGYTF. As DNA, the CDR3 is TGTGCCAGCAGGGGACAGGGGATAAACTATGGCTACACCTTC.

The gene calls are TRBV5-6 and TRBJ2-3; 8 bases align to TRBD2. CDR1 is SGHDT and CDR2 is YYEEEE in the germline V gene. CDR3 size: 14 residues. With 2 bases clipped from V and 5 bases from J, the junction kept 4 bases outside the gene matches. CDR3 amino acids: CASSFRGGQDTQYF. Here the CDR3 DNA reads TGTGCCAGCAGCTTCCGGGGGGGCCAAGATACGCAGTATTTT.

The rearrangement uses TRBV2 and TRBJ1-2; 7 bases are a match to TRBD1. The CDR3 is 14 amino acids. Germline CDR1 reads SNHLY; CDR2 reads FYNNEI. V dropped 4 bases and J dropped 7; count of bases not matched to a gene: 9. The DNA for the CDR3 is TGTGCCAGCAGTGGACAGGGCCTCGGGGGTGGCTACACCTTC. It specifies CASSGQGLGGGYTF.

The DNA of the CDR3 is TGTGCCAGCAGCCCGTCCGCCCCCGGACAGATTAATCAGCCCCAGCATTTT. It yields the protein CASSPSAPGQINQPQHF. The chain recombines TRBV7-9 with TRBJ1-5, with D possibly being TRBD1 (6 bases). The length of the CDR3 is 17 residues. V was trimmed by 5 bases and J by 4 bases, leaving 21 bases between them. CDR1 is SEHNR, CDR2 FQNEAQ, per germline (reference sequence).

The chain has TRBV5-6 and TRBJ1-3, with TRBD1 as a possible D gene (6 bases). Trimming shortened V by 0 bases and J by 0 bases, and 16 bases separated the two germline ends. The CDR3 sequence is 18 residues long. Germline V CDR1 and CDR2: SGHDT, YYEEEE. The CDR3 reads CASSLGTTGYSSGNTIYF. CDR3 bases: TGTGCCAGCAGCTTGGGTACAACAGGGTACAGCTCTGGAAACACCATATATTTT.

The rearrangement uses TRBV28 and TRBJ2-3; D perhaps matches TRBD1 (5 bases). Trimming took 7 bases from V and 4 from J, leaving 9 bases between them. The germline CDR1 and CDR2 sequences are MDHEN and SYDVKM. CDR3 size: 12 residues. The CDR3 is CASTGFPDTQYF. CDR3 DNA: TGTGCCAGCACAGGGTTCCCAGATACGCAGTATTTT.

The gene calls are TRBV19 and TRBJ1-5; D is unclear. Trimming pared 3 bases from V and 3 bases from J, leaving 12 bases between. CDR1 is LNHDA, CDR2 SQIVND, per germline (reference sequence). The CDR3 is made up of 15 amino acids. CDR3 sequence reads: CASSILKQTNQPQHF. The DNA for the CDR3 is TGTGCCAGTAGTATTTTAAAACAGACCAATCAGCCCCAGCATTTT.

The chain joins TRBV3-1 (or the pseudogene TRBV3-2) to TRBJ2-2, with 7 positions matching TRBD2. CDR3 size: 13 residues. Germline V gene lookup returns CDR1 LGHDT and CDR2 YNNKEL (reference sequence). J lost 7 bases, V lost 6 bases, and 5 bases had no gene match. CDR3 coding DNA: TGTGCCAGCAGTCAGCGGGGTGACGGGGAGCTGTTTTTT. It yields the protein CASSQRGDGELFF.